The 25 T cell receptor beta chains in this list originate from one sample, sequenced in a study of blood T cell repertoires in COVID-19. Libraries were prepared by immunoSEQ multiplex PCR; TCRdb keeps only in-frame clonotypes and omits some of them. The sample includes about 140,000 clones, around nine tenths of them seen just once. Sequencing was performed on peripheral blood. These receptors all stem from a woman in her 40s with acute or convalescent COVID-19.

The J gene is TRBJ2-5, the V gene TRBV19; 10 nucleotides align to TRBD2. Trimming removed 4 bases from V and 1 base from J; junction bases left unmatched: 6. The CDR3 length is 16 residues. Germline CDR1 LNHDA, CDR2 SQIVND (reference sequence). This chain's CDR3 is CASSKASGGSQETQYF. The DNA of the CDR3 is TGTGCCAGTAGTAAGGCTAGCGGGGGTTCCCAAGAGACCCAGTACTTC.

The chain is built from TRBV7-2 and TRBJ2-7, with 15 bases fitting TRBD2. The V segment lost 3 bases and the J segment 1 base; nucleotides outside the gene matches: 4. Germline CDR1 and CDR2: SGHTA and FQGNSA. CDR3 length: 17 residues. The CDR3 spells CASSLGLAGGRSYEQYF. CDR3 coding DNA: TGTGCCAGCAGCTTGGGACTAGCGGGAGGAAGGTCCTACGAGCAGTACTTC. Filled out from reference TRBV7-2 and TRBJ2-7, the complete variable domain reads GAGVSQSPSNKVTEKGKDVELRCDPISGHTALYWYRQSLGQGLEFLIYFQGNSAPDKSGLPSDRFSAERTGGSVSTLTIQRTQQEDSAVYLCASSLGLAGGRSYEQYFGPGTRLTVT.

V and J are TRBV7-2 and TRBJ2-7; the D gene is possibly TRBD2 (6 bases). CDR3 length: 14 residues. Germline V gene sequence: CDR1 SGHTA, CDR2 FQGNSA. Trimming cost V 5 bases and J 6 bases, with 17 bases left between them. The CDR3 reads CASSPPGLRVEQYF. In DNA, the CDR3 is TGTGCCAGCAGCCCACCGGGACTTCGGGTCGAGCAGTACTTC.

The chain recombines TRBV28 with TRBJ1-2; D unresolved. Germline V CDR1 and CDR2: MDHEN, SYDVKM. Trimming took off 5 bases at V and 8 bases at J, with 21 bases between the two ends. CDR3 length equals 15 residues. Written as DNA, the CDR3 is TGTGCCAGCAGTCCTCCGACACTTACCCCTTCGGGCTACACCTTC. Protein product: CASSPPTLTPSGYTF.

This chain's CDR3 is CASSLRQTARQFF. In nucleotides, the CDR3 is TGTGCCAGCAGTTTAAGACAGACCGCGCGGCAGTTCTTC. The genes are TRBV28 and TRBJ2-1; D is perhaps TRBD1 (5 bases). The CDR3 loop spans 13 amino acids. The germline V gene encodes CDR1 MDHEN and CDR2 SYDVKM. Trimming stripped 2 bases from V and 12 bases from J, with 14 bases between.

The chain recombines TRBV5-5 with TRBJ2-1; 11 bases match TRBD2. This CDR3 has 17 amino acids. The V gene end was trimmed by 4 bases and the J gene end by 0 bases; junction bases not matched to a gene: 6. Germline V gives CDR1 SGHKS, CDR2 YYEKEE (reference sequence). The CDR3 sequence: CASSPGLAGLSYNEQFF. As DNA, the CDR3 is TGTGCCAGCAGCCCAGGACTAGCGGGCCTCTCCTACAATGAGCAGTTCTTC.

The chain carries TRBV6-5 and TRBJ1-2; 7 nucleotides align to TRBD1. V was clipped by 2 bases and J by 14 bases; unmatched bases: 5. Germline V gene data show CDR1 as MNHEY and CDR2 as SVGAGI. The CDR3 consists of 11 residues. The CDR3 protein is CASSYEGAITF. In nucleotides, the CDR3 is TGTGCCAGCAGTTACGAGGGGGCCATAACCTTC.

This chain joins TRBV7-2 and TRBJ2-1; TRBD2 agrees at 8 bases. With 5 bases clipped from V and 1 base from J, the junction kept 10 bases outside the gene matches. Germline-derived CDR1 and CDR2 are SGHTA and FQGNSA. CDR3 length equals 17 residues. The CDR3 is CASSDSISGVSYNEQFF. CDR3 nucleotide sequence: TGTGCCAGCAGCGACAGCATTAGCGGGGTTTCCTACAATGAGCAGTTCTTC.

This chain links TRBV10-3 with TRBJ2-3; D call uncertain. CDR3 length: 11 amino acids. V lost 2 bases, J lost 6 bases, and 3 bases lay in between. Germline V lookup: CDR1 ENHRY, CDR2 SYGVKD. This CDR3 is CAISERDTQYF. CDR3 DNA sequence: TGTGCCATCAGTGAGCGGGATACGCAGTATTTT.

The V call is TRBV28, the J call TRBJ1-1; D is unclear. The CDR3 spans 17 residues. V was trimmed by 5 bases and J by 1 base, leaving 20 bases between them. CDR1 MDHEN and CDR2 SYDVKM come from the germline V gene. This chain's CDR3 is CASSPIPGREKNTEAFF. Written as DNA, the CDR3 is TGTGCCAGCAGTCCAATCCCGGGTCGGGAGAAGAACACTGAAGCTTTCTTT.

This chain uses TRBV7-8 with TRBJ1-1; tentative D call: TRBD1 (5 bases). V was shortened by 1 base and J by 4 bases, with 13 bases between the two germline ends. Germline loops: CDR1 SGHVS, CDR2 FQNEAQ. The CDR3 length is 15 residues. This CDR3 reads CASSLGGAGSTEAFF. CDR3 DNA: TGTGCCAGCAGCTTAGGGGGCGCGGGGAGCACTGAAGCTTTCTTT.

By share of the sample, this clone is large. The rearrangement uses TRBV27 and TRBJ2-6; 9 nucleotides align to TRBD1. This CDR3 contains 17 residues. Unmatched junction bases numbered 7, after V lost 7 bases and J lost 0 bases. CDR1 and CDR2 from the germline V gene are MNHEY and SMNVEV (reference sequence). CDR3 nucleotides: TGTGCCAGCAAAGGGACAGGGTCGAGCTCTGGGGCCAACGTCCTGACTTTC. Translation: CASKGTGSSSGANVLTF.

The V and J genes are TRBV5-6 and TRBJ1-5; 9 nucleotides align to TRBD1. Trimming cost V 4 bases and J 2 bases; bases outside gene matches: 4. The length of the CDR3 is 15 residues. Germline CDR1 reads SGHDT; CDR2 reads YYEEEE. The CDR3 loop is CASSGQGLGNQPQHF. DNA of the CDR3: TGTGCCAGCAGCGGACAGGGGTTAGGCAATCAGCCCCAGCATTTT. Based on the CDR3 plus reference TRBV5-6 and TRBJ1-5, the full variable domain is DAGVTQSPTHLIKTRGQQVTLRCSPKSGHDTVSWYQQALGQGPQFIFQYYEEEERQRGNFPDRFSGHQFPNYSSELNVNALLLGDSALYLCASSGQGLGNQPQHFGDGTRLSIL.

This sequence joins TRBV28 and TRBJ1-5, with 8 bases fitting TRBD1. This CDR3 is 15 amino acids long. Trimming at V came to 7 bases and at J to 2 bases, leaving 7 bases not matched to a gene. The germline V gene has CDR1 MDHEN and CDR2 SYDVKM. The CDR3 spells CASKTGGAGNQPQHF. CDR3 bases: TGTGCCAGCAAAACAGGGGGTGCTGGCAATCAGCCCCAGCATTTT.

The chain has TRBV4-2 and TRBJ2-7, with TRBD1 matching over 7 bases. V trimming: 1 base; J trimming: 6 bases; junction bases outside the gene matches: 3. The CDR3 consists of 13 residues. The germline V gene encodes CDR1 LGHNA and CDR2 YNFKEQ. The CDR3 spells CASSQGDRAEQYF. CDR3 nucleotide sequence: TGTGCCAGCAGCCAAGGTGACAGGGCCGAGCAGTACTTC.

The chain combines TRBV4-3 with TRBJ2-1; TRBD1 matches at 9 bases. With V trimmed by 1 base and J by 10 bases, 11 bases remained unmatched. The CDR3 runs to 16 residues. Germline lookup yields CDR1 LGHNA and CDR2 YSLEER. The CDR3 bases are TGCGCCAGCAGCCAAGGAAAACAGGGGGCTTCTGCCGAGCAGTTCTTC. Translated, it gives CASSQGKQGASAEQFF.

The chain uses TRBV27 and TRBJ1-5; D might be TRBD1 (5 bases). CDR1 MNHEY and CDR2 SMNVEV come from the germline V gene (reference sequence). Trimming pared 0 bases from V and 7 bases from J, leaving 13 bases between. The CDR3 totals 15 residues. The CDR3 protein is CASSLSGRGRQPQHF. DNA of the CDR3: TGTGCCAGCAGTTTATCGGGGAGGGGACGCCAGCCCCAGCATTTT.

This sequence joins TRBV18 and TRBJ1-1; D possibly corresponds to TRBD1 (6 bases). Germline assignment: CDR1 KGHSH and CDR2 LQKENI. V was shortened by 8 bases and J by 4 bases, with 11 bases between the two germline ends. The CDR3 has 12 residues. The CDR3 DNA follows: TGTGCCAGCAGCAACAGGGCCACTGAAGCTTTCTTT. This gives the protein CASSNRATEAFF.

This clone has just one count. V is TRBV10-2 and J is TRBJ1-1; maybe TRBD1 (5 bases). Germline values: CDR1 WSHSY, CDR2 SAAADI. CDR3 length: 12 residues. The CDR3 loop reads CSSWDLNTEAFF. In DNA, the CDR3 is TGCTCATCATGGGACTTGAACACTGAAGCTTTCTTT.

The genes are TRBV7-8 and TRBJ1-5; weak D call: TRBD1 (5 bases). This CDR3 spans 16 amino acids. Germline assignment: CDR1 SGHVS and CDR2 FQNEAQ. Trimming pared 5 bases from V and 0 bases from J, leaving 14 bases between. Here the CDR3 DNA reads TGTGCCAGCAGCCCTCTGCCAGGGTATAGCAATCAGCCCCAGCATTTT. This encodes CASSPLPGYSNQPQHF.

CDR3 region: CASSLVYTQLDDGYTF. The CDR3 region has the DNA TGTGCCAGCAGCTTGGTATACACACAGCTTGACGATGGCTACACCTTC. The chain uses TRBV5-6 and TRBJ1-2; D unclear. Between the trimmed V and J ends, which lost 0 bases and 6 bases, there was a span of 18 bases. This CDR3 region has 16 residues. Germline V gene lookup returns CDR1 SGHDT and CDR2 YYEEEE.

This clone has only one observation. The chain is built from TRBV6-4 and TRBJ1-1, with TRBD1 matching 9 bases. Germline loops: CDR1 MRHNA, CDR2 SNTAGT. V was clipped by 6 bases and J by 3 bases; unmatched bases: 8. The CDR3 loop spans 15 amino acids. The CDR3 spells CASSHPRQGDTEAFF. CDR3 sequence (DNA): TGTGCCAGCAGCCACCCCCGACAGGGGGACACTGAAGCTTTCTTT.

This sequence joins TRBV19 and TRBJ2-1; TRBD2 aligns across 11 bases. Trimming cost V 5 bases and J 6 bases; bases outside gene matches: 6. This CDR3 has 15 amino acids. Germline V gene sequence: CDR1 LNHDA, CDR2 SQIVND (reference sequence). CDR3 protein: CASSSGLADANEQFF. DNA of the CDR3: TGTGCCAGTAGTTCGGGACTAGCGGACGCCAATGAGCAGTTCTTC.

The V gene is TRBV5-5, the J gene TRBJ2-2, with 9 bases lining up with TRBD1. Trimming cost V 2 bases and J 4 bases; bases outside gene matches: 3. CDR3 length equals 15 residues. Germline V lookup: CDR1 SGHKS, CDR2 YYEKEE (reference sequence). The CDR3 sequence is CASSFRTGVTGELFF. The CDR3, as DNA: TGTGCCAGCAGCTTCCGGACAGGGGTCACCGGGGAGCTGTTTTTT.

This clone was seen only a few times. The gene calls are TRBV3-1 (or the pseudogene TRBV3-2) and TRBJ1-1; no definite D call. The V gene lost 5 bases and the J gene lost 2 bases, with 15 bases spanning the gap. CDR1 is LGHDT and CDR2 is YNNKEL in the germline V gene (reference sequence). This CDR3 comprises 15 residues. For the CDR3, the DNA is TGTGCCAGCAGCGTTTTGAAGACAACAAACACTGAAGCTTTCTTT. Amino acids: CASSVLKTTNTEAFF.